The 25 T cell receptor beta chains in this list originate from one sample, sequenced in a study of T-cell reconstitution after alpha-beta-depleted transplantation in children. Unique molecular identifiers were incorporated when the TCRbeta library was constructed. TCRdb re-called the PCR reads with MiXCR, one entry per CDR3 protein. The sample lists about 540,000 distinct CDR3 sequences; about a sixth were seen once. Sequences were derived from PBMCs from the stem cell graft donor, sampled from the stem cell graft. The source of these receptors is a human donor who donated a stem cell graft to a child with acute lymphoblastic leukemia.

V is TRBV29-1 and J is TRBJ1-2; the match to TRBD1 covers 7 bases. CDR3 length: 14 residues. Germline CDR1 is SQVTM and CDR2 is ANQGSEA. V was pared by 7 bases and J by 0 bases, with 8 bases of the junction left unmatched. In DNA form, the CDR3 reads TGCAGCGCTCCCGGGACAGATTCTAACTATGGCTACACCTTC. It codes for CSAPGTDSNYGYTF. Drawing the rest from reference TRBV29-1 and TRBJ1-2, the complete variable domain is SAVISQKPSRDICQRGTSLTIQCQVDSQVTMMFWYRQQPGQSLTLIATANQGSEATYESGFVIDKFPISRPNLTFSTLTVSNMSPEDSSIYLCSAPGTDSNYGYTFGSGTRLTVV.

This clonotype was seen more than once but under ten times. The chain recombines TRBV12-3 or TRBV12-4 with TRBJ2-3, with D uncertain. The CDR3 spans 15 residues. The V end was cut by 0 bases, the J end by 2 bases, with 9 bases between. The CDR3 coding sequence is TGTGCCAGCAGTTTAGCAGCCAGTCCCACAGATACGCAGTATTTT. Protein product: CASSLAASPTDTQYF.

This clonotype was seen only a few times. The chain couples TRBV4-1 to TRBJ2-2, with unresolved D. Germline lookup yields CDR1 MGHRA and CDR2 YSYEKL. With 0 bases removed from V and 4 bases from J, the gap between germline ends came to 6 bases. There are 14 residues in the CDR3. DNA for the CDR3: TGCGCCAGCAGCCAAGATAGGGCCACCGGGGAGCTGTTTTTT. It specifies CASSQDRATGELFF.

This clonotype has at least ten counts. This sequence joins TRBV12-3 or TRBV12-4 and TRBJ2-5; possibly TRBD1 for D (5 bases). This CDR3 has 15 residues. V was cut by 5 bases and J by 5 bases, with 18 bases left in between. CDR3 coding DNA: TGTGCCAGCAGTCCCTATGAAGGGGCCGGGGAGACCCAGTACTTC. Residues: CASSPYEGAGETQYF.

This clonotype was detected ten times or more. The chain employs TRBV12-3 or TRBV12-4 and TRBJ2-2; 7 positions agree with TRBD1. Unmatched junction bases numbered 6, after V lost 4 bases and J lost 4 bases. This CDR3 contains 15 residues. Here the CDR3 DNA reads TGTGCCAGCAGTTCCGGGACAGAAGTCACCGGGGAGCTGTTTTTT. Its translation: CASSSGTEVTGELFF.

This clonotype was picked up a small number of times. This chain connects TRBV6-6 to TRBJ2-2; D gene unclear. Looked up from germline, CDR1 is MNHNY and CDR2 is SVGAGI (reference sequence). The CDR3 sequence is 13 residues long. Trimming stripped 6 bases from V and 5 bases from J, with 10 bases between. CDR3 sequence reads: CASSPTHTGELFF. Here the CDR3 DNA reads TGTGCCAGCAGCCCCACCCATACCGGGGAGCTGTTTTTT.

In this sample, this clonotype turned up a few times. The chain recombines TRBV20-1 with TRBJ1-2; TRBD1 is a possible D gene (6 bases). The CDR3 covers 14 residues. V lost 6 bases and J 0 bases, leaving 14 bases between the germline ends. The germline V gene encodes CDR1 DFQATT and CDR2 SNEGSKA (reference sequence). CDR3 in amino acids: CSAPRGNSNYGYTF. DNA for the CDR3: TGCAGTGCGCCAAGGGGGAATTCTAACTATGGCTACACCTTC.

This clonotype was recorded a few times. V usage is TRBV12-3 or TRBV12-4 and J usage is TRBJ2-7; D not certain. CDR3 size: 13 residues. V was clipped by 5 bases and J by 2 bases, with 10 bases between them. The CDR3 nucleotides read TGTGCCAGCAGTGCCCAGCAAGCCTACGAGCAGTACTTC. Translation gives CASSAQQAYEQYF.

The table lists this clonotype with a few counts. The rearrangement links TRBV7-9 to TRBJ1-1, with D hard to call. The CDR3 runs 16 residues. The V end lost 4 bases, the J end lost 0 bases, and 15 bases lay between the germline ends. Germline CDR1 reads SEHNR; CDR2 reads FQNEAQ (reference sequence). CDR3: CASSSGYGGLNTEAFF. The CDR3 region has the DNA TGTGCCAGCAGCTCGGGATACGGTGGCTTGAACACTGAAGCTTTCTTT.

The rearrangement links TRBV28 to TRBJ2-7, with 11 positions matching TRBD2. Germline-derived CDR1 and CDR2 are MDHEN and SYDVKM. The CDR3 has 15 residues. J lost 3 bases, V lost 6 bases, and 7 bases had no gene match. CDR3 sequence: CASRLLAGGLYEQYF. Written as DNA, the CDR3 is TGTGCCAGCAGACTTCTAGCGGGAGGTCTCTACGAGCAGTACTTC.

The chain recombines TRBV7-9 with TRBJ2-2; D is ambiguous. The V end lost 1 base, the J end lost 1 base, and 10 bases lay between the germline ends. CDR1 and CDR2 from the germline V gene are SEHNR and FQNEAQ (reference sequence). This CDR3 contains 16 residues. The DNA of the CDR3 is TGTGCCAGCAGCTTAGACTTTGGAAGGAACACCGGGGAGCTGTTTTTT. This gives the protein CASSLDFGRNTGELFF.

This clonotype was counted only a few times. This sequence joins TRBV4-1 and TRBJ1-2, with D perhaps TRBD1 (5 bases). The V and J ends lost 2 bases and 8 bases respectively, with 15 bases between them. The CDR3 contains 14 residues. Germline V gene data show CDR1 as MGHRA and CDR2 as YSYEKL. The DNA for the CDR3 is TGCGCCAGCAGCCAATTCGGGGCCAGGAGAGGCTACACCTTC. As protein: CASSQFGARRGYTF.

This clonotype was detected only a few times. The rearrangement links TRBV20-1 to TRBJ1-1; 8 bases are a match to TRBD1. Trimming at V came to 7 bases and at J to 7 bases, leaving 5 bases not matched to a gene. Germline lookup yields CDR1 DFQATT and CDR2 SNEGSKA (reference sequence). CDR3 length: 11 residues. The CDR3 nucleotides are TGCAGTGGACGGACAGGGAATGAAGCTTTCTTT. Encoded protein: CSGRTGNEAFF.

This clonotype turned up a few times. The V and J genes are TRBV21-1 and TRBJ1-4; the DNA was not used to check the table's D call, TRBD1. TRBV21-1 corresponds to a pseudogene. The CDR3 contains 15 residues. Written as DNA, the CDR3 is TGTGCCAGCAGCAAAGTCCGGGAAACTAATGAAAAACTGTTTTTT. This translates into CASSKVRETNEKLFF.

The chain links TRBV7-8 to TRBJ2-3; 8 bases agree with TRBD2. CDR3 length: 15 amino acids. Germline trimming cut 6 bases from V and 1 base from J; bases unmatched to any gene: 6. The germline CDR1 and CDR2 sequences are SGHVS and FQNEAQ. The CDR3 DNA reads as TGTGCCAGCAGTCTAAAGCGGGAGCGCACAGATACGCAGTATTTT. As protein: CASSLKRERTDTQYF. Complete variable domain (other parts from reference TRBV7-8 and TRBJ2-3): GAGVSQSPRYKVAKRGQDVALRCDPISGHVSLFWYQQALGQGPEFLTYFQNEAQLDKSGLPSDRFFAERPEGSVSTLKIQRTQQEDSAVYLCASSLKRERTDTQYFGPGTRLTVL.

This chain connects TRBV20-1 to TRBJ2-3, with 8 nucleotides matching TRBD2. CDR3 size: 14 residues. CDR1 and CDR2 from the germline V gene are DFQATT and SNEGSKA (reference sequence). The junction had 4 bases not matched to a gene; V was cut back by 1 base and J by 4 bases. This CDR3 reads CSARVSGSPDTQYF. The DNA for the CDR3 is TGCAGTGCTAGAGTAAGCGGGAGTCCAGATACGCAGTATTTT.

This clonotype has only a few counts. The CDR3 sequence is CSATTGDYNEQFF. The CDR3 bases are TGCAGTGCTACAACAGGGGATTACAATGAGCAGTTCTTC. V is TRBV20-1 and J is TRBJ2-1; TRBD1 aligns across 7 bases. The CDR3 contains 13 residues. The V gene's germline CDR1 is DFQATT and CDR2 SNEGSKA (reference sequence). V dropped 4 bases and J dropped 4; count of bases not matched to a gene: 4.

Only a few counts were recorded for this clonotype. The J gene is TRBJ2-2, the V gene TRBV10-1; D is perhaps TRBD1 (5 bases). Germline-derived CDR1 and CDR2 are WNHNN and SYGVQD (reference sequence). Deletions cut 6 bases from V and 6 bases from J, with 8 bases between. The CDR3 extends over 12 amino acids. The CDR3 loop is CASRETAGELFF. The DNA of the CDR3 is TGCGCCAGCAGGGAGACAGCCGGGGAGCTGTTTTTT.

In DNA form, the CDR3 reads TGTGCCAGCAGCCAGCCCACAGGGGGCACTGAAGCTTTCTTT. It encodes CASSQPTGGTEAFF. J is TRBJ1-1 and V is TRBV16; 8 nucleotides line up with TRBD1. Germline V gives CDR1 KGHSY, CDR2 FQNENV. This CDR3 comprises 14 residues. V gave up 3 bases and J gave up 4 bases; unmatched junction bases: 4. The full variable domain, in which reference TRBV16 and TRBJ1-1 provide the parts outside the CDR3, is GEEVAQTPKHLVRGEGQKAKLYCAPIKGHSYVFWYQQVLKNEFKFLISFQNENVFDETGMPKERFSAKCLPNSPCSLEIQATKLEDSAVYFCASSQPTGGTEAFFGQGTRLTVV.

The chain joins TRBV19 to TRBJ1-2, with D possibly TRBD1 on 5 matching bases. Germline CDR1 LNHDA, CDR2 SQIVND (reference sequence). The germline V and J ends were trimmed by 9 bases and 7 bases, with 21 bases remaining between them. The CDR3 covers 14 residues. CDR3 region: CASGRDLFMSGYTF. In DNA, the CDR3 is TGTGCCAGCGGCCGGGACTTATTTATGTCTGGCTACACCTTC.

The V and J genes are TRBV12-3 or TRBV12-4 and TRBJ2-5; a possible D gene is TRBD1 (5 bases). V lost 1 base and J 0 bases, leaving 15 bases between the germline ends. This CDR3 has 17 amino acids. CDR3 nucleotides: TGTGCCAGCAGTTTAGGGGTCCCCAACAGGTACCAAGAGACCCAGTACTTC. Protein product: CASSLGVPNRYQETQYF.

The chain carries TRBV10-1 and TRBJ2-2, with a weak D call TRBD1 (5 bases). CDR3 length equals 17 residues. Trimming removed 0 bases from V and 2 bases from J, with 13 bases in between. Germline V gene data show CDR1 as WNHNN and CDR2 as SYGVQD (reference sequence). Here the CDR3 reads CASSESRAGINTGELFF. CDR3 DNA sequence: TGCGCCAGCAGTGAGTCTAGGGCAGGGATAAACACCGGGGAGCTGTTTTTT.

This clonotype was observed a handful of times. The chain has TRBV18 and TRBJ2-1, with 8 bases aligning to TRBD2. The trim removed 3 bases at V and 1 base at J, leaving 23 bases unmatched. Germline CDR1 is KGHSH and CDR2 is LQKENI. CDR3 length: 22 residues. CDR3 amino acids: CASSPGTSGTSRWIRSYNEQFF. The CDR3 region has the DNA TGTGCCAGCTCACCCGGTACATCGGGGACTAGTCGCTGGATCCGATCCTACAATGAGCAGTTCTTC.

V is TRBV5-5 and J is TRBJ1-1, with D possibly being TRBD1 (6 bases). V was clipped by 0 bases and J by 5 bases, with 14 bases between them. CDR3 size: 15 residues. Germline-derived CDR1 and CDR2 are SGHKS and YYEKEE (reference sequence). Here the CDR3 DNA reads TGTGCCAGCAGCTTGGCTCTCAGGGGCTTGACTGAAGCTTTCTTT. Protein sequence: CASSLALRGLTEAFF.

The V and J genes are TRBV6-5 and TRBJ2-1; 9 bases line up with TRBD2. Germline V lookup: CDR1 MNHEY, CDR2 SVGAGI. V was clipped by 4 bases and J by 2 bases; unmatched bases: 3. CDR3 size: 15 residues. CDR3 in amino acids: CASSSAGGAYNEQFF. The CDR3 coding sequence is TGTGCCAGCAGTTCCGCGGGGGGGGCCTACAATGAGCAGTTCTTC.